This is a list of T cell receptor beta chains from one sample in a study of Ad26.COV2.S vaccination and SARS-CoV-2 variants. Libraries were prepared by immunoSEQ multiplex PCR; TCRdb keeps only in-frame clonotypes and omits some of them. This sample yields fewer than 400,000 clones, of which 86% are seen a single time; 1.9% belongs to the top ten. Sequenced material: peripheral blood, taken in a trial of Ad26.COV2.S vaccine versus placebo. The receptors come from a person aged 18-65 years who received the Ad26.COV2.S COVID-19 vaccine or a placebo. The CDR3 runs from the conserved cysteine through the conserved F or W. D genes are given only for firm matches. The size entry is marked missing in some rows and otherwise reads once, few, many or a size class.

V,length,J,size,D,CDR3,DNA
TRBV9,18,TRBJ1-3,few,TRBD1,CASSVAPPGQLSGNTIYF,TGTGCCAGCAGCGTAGCTCCCCCGGGACAGCTCTCTGGAAACACCATATATTTT
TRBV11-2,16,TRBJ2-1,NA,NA,CASSSGLTSSYNEQFF,TGTGCCAGCAGCTCTGGACTTACGAGCTCCTACAATGAGCAGTTCTTC
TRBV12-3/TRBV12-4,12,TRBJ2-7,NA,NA,CASTMLGYEQYF,TGTGCCAGCACCATGTTGGGCTACGAGCAGTACTTC
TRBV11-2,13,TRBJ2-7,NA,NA,CASSLGQPYEQYF,TGTGCCAGCAGCTTAGGACAGCCCTACGAGCAGTACTTC
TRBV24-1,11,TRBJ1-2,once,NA,CATSDARGYTF,TGTGCCACCAGTGATGCTAGAGGCTACACCTTC
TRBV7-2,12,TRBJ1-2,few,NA,CASSFREYGYTF,TGTGCCAGCAGCTTTCGGGAATATGGCTACACCTTC
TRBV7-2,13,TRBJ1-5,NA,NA,CASSLNTVGPQHF,TGTGCCAGCAGCTTAAACACCGTTGGACCCCAGCATTTT
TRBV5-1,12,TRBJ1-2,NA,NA,CASSLGVKGYTF,TGCGCCAGCAGCTTGGGGGTGAAGGGCTACACCTTC
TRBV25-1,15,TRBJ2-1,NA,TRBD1,CASSESPDRGYEQFF,TGTGCCAGCAGTGAATCTCCGGACAGGGGCTATGAGCAGTTCTTC
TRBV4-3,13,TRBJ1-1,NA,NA,CASSQDAQGKAFF,TGCGCCAGCAGCCAAGATGCGCAGGGGAAGGCTTTCTTT
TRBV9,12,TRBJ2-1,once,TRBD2,CASSLGLGEQFF,TGTGCCAGCAGCTTGGGACTAGGAGAGCAGTTCTTC
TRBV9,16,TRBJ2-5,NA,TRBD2,CASSGRLAGTWETQYF,TGTGCCAGCAGCGGGCGACTAGCGGGAACGTGGGAGACCCAGTACTTC
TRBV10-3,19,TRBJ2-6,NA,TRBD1,CAISGQNRDRGLKANVLTF,TGTGCCATCAGTGGACAGAACCGGGACAGGGGGCTAAAGGCCAACGTCCTGACTTTC
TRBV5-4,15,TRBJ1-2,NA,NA,CASSYPTGQNYGYTF,TGTGCCAGCAGCTATCCCACAGGGCAGAACTATGGCTACACCTTC
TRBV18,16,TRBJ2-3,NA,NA,CASSPPLPGSTDTQYF,TGTGCCAGCTCACCGCCCCTCCCGGGTAGCACAGATACGCAGTATTTT
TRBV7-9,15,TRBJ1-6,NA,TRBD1,CASSSTGGALVPLHF,TGTGCCAGCAGCTCTACAGGGGGCGCTTTGGTACCCCTCCACTTT
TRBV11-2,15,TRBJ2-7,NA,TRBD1,CASSWGQGTTYEQYF,TGTGCCAGCAGCTGGGGACAGGGGACGACCTACGAGCAGTACTTC
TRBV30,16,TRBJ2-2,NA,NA,CAWSPFWTPGTGELFF,TGTGCCTGGAGTCCCTTTTGGACCCCCGGCACCGGGGAGCTGTTTTTT
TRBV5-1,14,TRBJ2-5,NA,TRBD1,CASRQQGLAETQYF,TGCGCCAGCAGACAACAGGGGTTAGCAGAGACCCAGTACTTC
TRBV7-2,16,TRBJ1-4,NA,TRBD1,CASSISGTGFGEKLFF,TGTGCCAGCAGCATTTCCGGGACAGGGTTCGGGGAAAAACTGTTTTTT
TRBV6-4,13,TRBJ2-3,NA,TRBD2,CASCGAGTDTQYF,TGTGCCAGCTGCGGAGCGGGGACAGATACGCAGTATTTT
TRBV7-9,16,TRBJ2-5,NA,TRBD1,CASSLFLDRGHETQYF,TGTGCCAGCAGCTTATTTTTGGACAGGGGGCACGAGACCCAGTACTTC